This TCR beta chain was observed in a study of technical replicates of blood from a handful of donors. Assay: immunoSEQ multiplex PCR; the TCRdb copy retains only in-frame clones and omits some. This sample has under 75,000 clones, with around 95% found just once. The CDR3 loop spans 17 amino acids. Trimming cost V 3 bases and J 7 bases; bases outside gene matches: 12. The germline V gene encodes CDR1 MNHEY and CDR2 SMNVEV (reference sequence). The rearrangement joins TRBV27 to TRBJ2-1; 10 bases are shared with TRBD2. Sequencing input: T cells isolated from PBMCs. This TCR came from a human donor in good health. As DNA, the CDR3 is TGTGCCAGCAGTTTTCTCCTGTCCAGCGGGAGGGCAAATGAGCAGTTCTTC. Translation: CASSFLLSSGRANEQFF.